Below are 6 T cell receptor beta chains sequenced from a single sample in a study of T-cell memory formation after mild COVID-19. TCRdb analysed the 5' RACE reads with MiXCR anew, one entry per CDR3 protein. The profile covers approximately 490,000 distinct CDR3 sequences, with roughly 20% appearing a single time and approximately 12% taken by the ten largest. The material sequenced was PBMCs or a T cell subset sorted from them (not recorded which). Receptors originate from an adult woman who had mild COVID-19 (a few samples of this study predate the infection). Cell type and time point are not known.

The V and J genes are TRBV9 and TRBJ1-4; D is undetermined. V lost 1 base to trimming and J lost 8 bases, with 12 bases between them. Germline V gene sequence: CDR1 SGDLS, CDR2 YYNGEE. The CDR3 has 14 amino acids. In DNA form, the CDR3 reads TGTGCCAGCAGCGTACGCGGGGAGGGAGAAAAACTGTTTTTT. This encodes CASSVRGEGEKLFF.

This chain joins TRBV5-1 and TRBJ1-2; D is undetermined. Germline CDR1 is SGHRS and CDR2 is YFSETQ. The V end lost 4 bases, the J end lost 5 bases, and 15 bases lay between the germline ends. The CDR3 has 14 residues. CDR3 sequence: CASSDTRRPYGYTF. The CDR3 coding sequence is TGCGCCAGCAGCGACACAAGAAGACCTTATGGCTACACCTTC.

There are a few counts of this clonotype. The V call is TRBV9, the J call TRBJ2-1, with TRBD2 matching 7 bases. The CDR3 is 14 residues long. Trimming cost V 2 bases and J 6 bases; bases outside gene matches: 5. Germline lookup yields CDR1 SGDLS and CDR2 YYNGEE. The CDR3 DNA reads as TGTGCCAGCAGCGTGGGAGGGTATGGCAATGAGCAGTTCTTC. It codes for CASSVGGYGNEQFF.

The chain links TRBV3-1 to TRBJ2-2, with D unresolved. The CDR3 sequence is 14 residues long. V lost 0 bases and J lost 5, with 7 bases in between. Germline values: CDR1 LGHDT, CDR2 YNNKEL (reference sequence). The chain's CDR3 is CASSQDLPTGELFF. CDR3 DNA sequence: TGTGCCAGCAGCCAAGACCTTCCGACCGGGGAGCTGTTTTTT.

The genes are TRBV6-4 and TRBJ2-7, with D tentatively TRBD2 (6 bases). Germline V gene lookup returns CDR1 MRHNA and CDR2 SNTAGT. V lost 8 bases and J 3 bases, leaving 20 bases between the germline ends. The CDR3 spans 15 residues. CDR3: CASRPRRGLGYEQYF. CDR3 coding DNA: TGTGCCAGCCGCCCAAGGAGGGGATTGGGCTACGAGCAGTACTTC.

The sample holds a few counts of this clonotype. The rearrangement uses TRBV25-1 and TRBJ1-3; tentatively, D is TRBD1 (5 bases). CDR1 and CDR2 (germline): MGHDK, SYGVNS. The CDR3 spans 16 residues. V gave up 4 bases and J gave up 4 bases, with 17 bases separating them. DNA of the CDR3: TGTGCCAGCAGTGCTGGGGGGAGCACGCGGGGAAACACCATATATTTT. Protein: CASSAGGSTRGNTIYF.